This entry features one T cell receptor beta chain sequence. Individuals drawn from 24 US areas were roughly 18 to 95 years old. Some clones are missing from TCRdb's copy, which holds only in-frame ones; the method was immunoSEQ multiplex PCR. The sample has about 270,000 clones, about 91% seen once. This entry belongs to a study of blood T cell repertoires in COVID-19. Turning to the study itself: Spain, Italy and the United States supplied samples that represented acute and convalescent COVID-19.

This sequence originates from a woman between 35 and 50 years old with acute COVID-19. Source material: PBMCs or T cells enriched from blood (not recorded which).

The CDR3 region has the DNA TGTGCCAGCAGCTTAGGACAGGGAAGGACTGAAGCTTTCTTT. Translated: CASSLGQGRTEAFF. V usage is TRBV7-9 and J usage is TRBJ1-1, with 7 bases that match TRBD1. J lost 5 bases, V lost 1 base, and 4 bases had no gene match. CDR1 and CDR2 (germline): SEHNR, FQNEAQ (reference sequence). The CDR3 extends over 14 amino acids.